This T cell receptor beta chain was identified during a study of OX40 agonist ivuxolimab in advanced cancers. Study-wide context: Previous treatment with anti-PD-1, anti-PD-L1 or anti-CTLA-4 therapy was allowed; about 37% had received some. Partial response was recorded in three patients: one hepatocellular carcinoma and two cutaneous melanoma cases. Broader study findings: Patients who responded partially at 0.1-3.0 mg/kg showed clonal expansion ranking among the lowest.

Generated by immunoSEQ multiplex PCR, the TCRdb table keeps only in-frame clones and is missing some. Here the sample spans more than 90,000 clones, approximately 83% being singletons. As to this clone: The antigen is undetermined.

Trimming left V 1 base short and J 5 bases short, with 1 base between. The length of the CDR3 is 11 residues. CDR1 is LNHDA, CDR2 SQIVND, per germline (reference sequence). The chain has TRBV19 and TRBJ2-3; the D is unclear. The sequence was collected from an adult with an advanced solid tumor such as melanoma, head and neck, liver or kidney cancer. This specimen was CD4+ or CD8+ T cells sorted from blood, taken in a trial of the OX40 agonist ivuxolimab. In nucleotides, the CDR3 is TGTGCCAGTAGTATAGGAGATACGCAGTATTTT. As protein: CASSIGDTQYF.